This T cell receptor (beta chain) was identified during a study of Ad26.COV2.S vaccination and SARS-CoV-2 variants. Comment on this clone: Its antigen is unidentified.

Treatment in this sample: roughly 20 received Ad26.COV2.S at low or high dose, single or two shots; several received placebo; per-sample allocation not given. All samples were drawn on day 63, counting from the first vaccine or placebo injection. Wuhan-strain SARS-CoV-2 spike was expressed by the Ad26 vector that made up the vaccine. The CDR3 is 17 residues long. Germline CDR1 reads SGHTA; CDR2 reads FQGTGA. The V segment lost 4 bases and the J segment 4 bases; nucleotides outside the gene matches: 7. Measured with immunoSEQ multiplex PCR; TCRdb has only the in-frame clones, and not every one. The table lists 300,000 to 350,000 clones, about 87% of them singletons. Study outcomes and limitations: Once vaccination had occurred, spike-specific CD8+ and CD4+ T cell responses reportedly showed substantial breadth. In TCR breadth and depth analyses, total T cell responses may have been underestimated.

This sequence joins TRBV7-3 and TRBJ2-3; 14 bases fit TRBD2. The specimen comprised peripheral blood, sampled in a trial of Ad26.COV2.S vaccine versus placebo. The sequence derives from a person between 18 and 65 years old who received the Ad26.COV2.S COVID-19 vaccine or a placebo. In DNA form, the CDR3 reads TGTGCCAGCAGCTCAACTGGACTAGCGGGAGGCGCAGATACGCAGTATTTT. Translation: CASSSTGLAGGADTQYF.